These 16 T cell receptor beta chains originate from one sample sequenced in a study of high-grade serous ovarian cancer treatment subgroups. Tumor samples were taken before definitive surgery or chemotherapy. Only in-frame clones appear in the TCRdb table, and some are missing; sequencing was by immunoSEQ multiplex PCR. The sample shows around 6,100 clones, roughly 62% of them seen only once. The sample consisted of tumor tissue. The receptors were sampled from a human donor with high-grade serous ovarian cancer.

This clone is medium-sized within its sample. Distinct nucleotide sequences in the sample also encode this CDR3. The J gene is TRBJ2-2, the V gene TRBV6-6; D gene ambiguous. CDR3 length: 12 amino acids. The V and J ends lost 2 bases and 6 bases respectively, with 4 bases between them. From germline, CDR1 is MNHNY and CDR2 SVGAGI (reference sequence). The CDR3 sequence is CASSYRAGELFF. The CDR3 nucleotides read TGTGCCAGCAGTTACCGGGCCGGGGAGCTGTTTTTT.

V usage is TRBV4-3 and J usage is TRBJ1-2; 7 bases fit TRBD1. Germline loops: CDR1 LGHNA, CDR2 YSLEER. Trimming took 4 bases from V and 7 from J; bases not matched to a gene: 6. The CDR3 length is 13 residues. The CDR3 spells CASSPWTGSGYTF. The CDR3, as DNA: TGCGCCAGCAGCCCATGGACAGGTAGTGGCTACACCTTC.

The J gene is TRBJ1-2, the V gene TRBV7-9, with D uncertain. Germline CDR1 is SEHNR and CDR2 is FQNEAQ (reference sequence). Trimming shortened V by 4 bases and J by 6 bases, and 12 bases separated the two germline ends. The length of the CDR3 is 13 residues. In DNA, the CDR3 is TGTGCCAGCAGCTGGCAGGCCGGTAATGGCTACACCTTC. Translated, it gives CASSWQAGNGYTF.

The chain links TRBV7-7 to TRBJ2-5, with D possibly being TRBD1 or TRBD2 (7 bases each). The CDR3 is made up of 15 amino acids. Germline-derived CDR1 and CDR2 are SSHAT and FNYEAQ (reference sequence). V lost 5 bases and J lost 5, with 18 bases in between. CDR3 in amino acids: CASSPPGGGGETQYF. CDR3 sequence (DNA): TGTGCCAGCAGCCCACCTGGGGGAGGGGGCGAGACCCAGTACTTC.

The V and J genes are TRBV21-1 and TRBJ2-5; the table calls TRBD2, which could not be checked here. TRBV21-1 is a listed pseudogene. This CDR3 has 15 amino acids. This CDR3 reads CASSKGKGLEETQYF. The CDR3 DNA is TGTGCCAGCAGCAAAGGAAAGGGACTGGAAGAGACCCAGTACTTC.

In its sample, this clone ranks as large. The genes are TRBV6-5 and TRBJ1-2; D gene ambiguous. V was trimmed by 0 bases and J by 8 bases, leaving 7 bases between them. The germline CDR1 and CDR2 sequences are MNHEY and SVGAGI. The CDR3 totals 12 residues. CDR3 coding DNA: TGTGCCAGCAGTTACTCTTTGGGGGGCTACACCTTC. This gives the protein CASSYSLGGYTF.

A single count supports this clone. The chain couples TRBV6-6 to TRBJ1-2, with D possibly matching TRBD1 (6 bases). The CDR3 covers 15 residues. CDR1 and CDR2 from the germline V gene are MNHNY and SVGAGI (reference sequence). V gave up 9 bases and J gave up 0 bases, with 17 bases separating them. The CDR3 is CASSSKQGANYGYTF. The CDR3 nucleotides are TGTGCCAGTTCCTCAAAACAGGGAGCTAACTATGGCTACACCTTC.

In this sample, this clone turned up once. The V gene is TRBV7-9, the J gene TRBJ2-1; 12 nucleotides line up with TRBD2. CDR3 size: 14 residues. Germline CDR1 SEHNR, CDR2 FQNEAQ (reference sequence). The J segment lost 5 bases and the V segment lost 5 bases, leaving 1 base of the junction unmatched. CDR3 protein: CASSGLAGHNEQFF. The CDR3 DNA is TGTGCCAGCAGCGGACTAGCGGGACACAATGAGCAGTTCTTC.

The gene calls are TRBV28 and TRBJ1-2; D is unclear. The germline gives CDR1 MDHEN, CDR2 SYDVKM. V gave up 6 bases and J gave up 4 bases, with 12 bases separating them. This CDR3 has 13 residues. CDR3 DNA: TGTGCCAGCAGACACGACGGACCCTATGGCTACACCTTC. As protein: CASRHDGPYGYTF.

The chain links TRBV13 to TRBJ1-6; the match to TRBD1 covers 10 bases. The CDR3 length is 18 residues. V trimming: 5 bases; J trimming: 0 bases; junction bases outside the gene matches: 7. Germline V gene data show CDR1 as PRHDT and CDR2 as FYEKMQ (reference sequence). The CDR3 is CASSTGTGATSYNSPLHF. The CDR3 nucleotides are TGTGCCAGCAGCACCGGGACAGGGGCGACCTCCTATAATTCACCCCTCCACTTT. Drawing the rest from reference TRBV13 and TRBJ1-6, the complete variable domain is AAGVIQSPRHLIKEKRETATLKCYPIPRHDTVYWYQQGPGQDPQFLISFYEKMQSDKGSIPDRFSAQQFSDYHSELNMSSLELGDSALYFCASSTGTGATSYNSPLHFGNGTRLTVT.

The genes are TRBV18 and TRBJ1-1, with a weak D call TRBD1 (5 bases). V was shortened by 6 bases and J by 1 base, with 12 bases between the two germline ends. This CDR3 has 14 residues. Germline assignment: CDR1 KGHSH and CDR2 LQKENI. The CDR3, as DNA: TGTGCCAGCTCTCCCTGGGGCAGGAACACTGAAGCTTTCTTT. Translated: CASSPWGRNTEAFF.

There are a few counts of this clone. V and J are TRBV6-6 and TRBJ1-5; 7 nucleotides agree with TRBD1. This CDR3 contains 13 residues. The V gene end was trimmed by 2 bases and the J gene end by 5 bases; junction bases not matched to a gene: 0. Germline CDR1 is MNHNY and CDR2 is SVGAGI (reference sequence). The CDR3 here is CASSYQGDQPQHF. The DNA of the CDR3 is TGTGCCAGCAGTTACCAGGGGGATCAGCCCCAGCATTTT.

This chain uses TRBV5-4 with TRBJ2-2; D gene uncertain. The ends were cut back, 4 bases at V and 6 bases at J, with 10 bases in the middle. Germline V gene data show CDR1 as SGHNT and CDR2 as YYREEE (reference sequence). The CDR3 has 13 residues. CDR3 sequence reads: CASSQDPAGELFF. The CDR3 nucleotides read TGTGCCAGCAGCCAGGATCCGGCCGGGGAGCTGTTTTTT.

The CDR3 here is CASSSRTGMDFLYGYTF. CDR3 DNA sequence: TGCGCCAGCAGCTCCCGGACCGGGATGGACTTTCTCTATGGCTACACCTTC. V is TRBV5-1 and J is TRBJ1-2; no definite D call. The CDR3 has 17 residues. Germline CDR1 reads SGHRS; CDR2 reads YFSETQ. V lost 3 bases, J lost 4 bases, and 22 bases lay in between. The complete variable domain, with remaining parts taken from reference TRBV5-1 and TRBJ1-2, reads KAGVTQTPRYLIKTRGQQVTLSCSPISGHRSVSWYQQTPGQGLQFLFEYFSETQRNKGNFPGRFSGRQFSNSRSEMNVSTLELGDSALYLCASSSRTGMDFLYGYTFGSGTRLTVV.

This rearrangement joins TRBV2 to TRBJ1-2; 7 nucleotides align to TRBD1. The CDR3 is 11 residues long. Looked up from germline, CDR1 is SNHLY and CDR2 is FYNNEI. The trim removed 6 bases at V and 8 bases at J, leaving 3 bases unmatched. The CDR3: CASRRGRGYTF. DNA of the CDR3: TGTGCCAGCAGGAGGGGGCGAGGCTACACCTTC.

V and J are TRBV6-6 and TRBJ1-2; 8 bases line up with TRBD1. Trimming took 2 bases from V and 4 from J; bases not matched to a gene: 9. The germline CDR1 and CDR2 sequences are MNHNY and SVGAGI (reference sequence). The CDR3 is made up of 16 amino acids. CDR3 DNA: TGTGCCAGCAGTTACGACCGGGACAGGCCTCCCTATGGCTACACCTTC. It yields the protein CASSYDRDRPPYGYTF.